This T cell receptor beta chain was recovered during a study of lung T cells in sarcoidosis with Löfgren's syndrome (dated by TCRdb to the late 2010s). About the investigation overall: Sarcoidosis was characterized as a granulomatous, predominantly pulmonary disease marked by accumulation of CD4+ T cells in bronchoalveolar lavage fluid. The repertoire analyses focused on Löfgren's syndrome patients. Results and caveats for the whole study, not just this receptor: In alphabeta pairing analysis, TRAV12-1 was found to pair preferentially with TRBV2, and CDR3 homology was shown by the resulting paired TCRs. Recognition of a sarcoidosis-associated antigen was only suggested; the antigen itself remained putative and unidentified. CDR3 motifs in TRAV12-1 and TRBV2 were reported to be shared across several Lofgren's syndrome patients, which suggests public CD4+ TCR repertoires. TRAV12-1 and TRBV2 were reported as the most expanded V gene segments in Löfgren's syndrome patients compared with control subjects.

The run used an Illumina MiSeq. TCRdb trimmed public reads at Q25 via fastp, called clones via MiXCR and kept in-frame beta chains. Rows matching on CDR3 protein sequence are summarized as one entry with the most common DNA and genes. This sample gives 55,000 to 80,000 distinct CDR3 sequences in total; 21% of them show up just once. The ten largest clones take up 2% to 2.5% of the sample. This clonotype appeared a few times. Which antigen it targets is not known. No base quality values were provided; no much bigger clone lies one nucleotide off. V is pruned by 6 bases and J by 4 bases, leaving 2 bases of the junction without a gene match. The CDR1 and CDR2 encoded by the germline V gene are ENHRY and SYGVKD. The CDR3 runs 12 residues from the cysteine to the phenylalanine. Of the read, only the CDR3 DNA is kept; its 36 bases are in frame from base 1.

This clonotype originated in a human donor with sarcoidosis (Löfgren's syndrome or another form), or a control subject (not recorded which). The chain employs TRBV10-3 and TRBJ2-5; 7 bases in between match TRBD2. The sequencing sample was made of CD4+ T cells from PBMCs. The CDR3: CAISPGGETQYF. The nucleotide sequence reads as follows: TGTGCCATCAGCCCGGGGGGAGAGACCCAGTACTTC.